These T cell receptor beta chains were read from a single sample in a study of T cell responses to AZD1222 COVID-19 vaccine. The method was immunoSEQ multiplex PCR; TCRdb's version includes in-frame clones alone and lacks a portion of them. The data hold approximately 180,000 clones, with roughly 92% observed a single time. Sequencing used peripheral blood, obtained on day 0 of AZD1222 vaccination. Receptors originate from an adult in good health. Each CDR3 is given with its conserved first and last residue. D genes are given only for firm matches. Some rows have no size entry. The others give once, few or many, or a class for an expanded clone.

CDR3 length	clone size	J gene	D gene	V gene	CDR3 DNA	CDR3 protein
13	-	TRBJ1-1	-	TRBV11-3	TGTGCCAGCAGCTTATACGAGGGCACTGAAGCTTTCTTT	CASSLYEGTEAFF
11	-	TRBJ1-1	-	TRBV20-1	TGCAGTGCTTGGTGGAACACTGAAGCTTTCTTT	CSAWWNTEAFF
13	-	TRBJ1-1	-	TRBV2	TGTGCCAGCAGTGAAGACGACTTTGAGCTGACTTTCTTT	CASSEDDFELTFF
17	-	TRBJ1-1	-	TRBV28	TGTGCCAGCAGTTCACCAATCTTGACAGGATTGAACACTGAAGCTTTCTTT	CASSSPILTGLNTEAFF
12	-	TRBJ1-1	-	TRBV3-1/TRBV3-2	TGTGCCAGCACCCTTCAGGGGACTGAAGCTTTCTTT	CASTLQGTEAFF
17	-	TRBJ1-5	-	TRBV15	TGTGCCACCAGCCTGGGACGGTTGCTTCATAGCAATCAGCCCCAGCATTTT	CATSLGRLLHSNQPQHF
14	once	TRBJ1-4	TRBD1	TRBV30	TGTGCCTGGAGTGTTGGACAGGGAGTCGAAAAACTGTTTTTT	CAWSVGQGVEKLFF
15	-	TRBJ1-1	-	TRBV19	TGTGCCAGTAGTATTCTAGGGAAGTGGGGCACTGAAGCTTTCTTT	CASSILGKWGTEAFF
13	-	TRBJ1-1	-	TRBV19	TGTGCCAGTATAGGGAAGGGGCCCACTGAAGCTTTCTTT	CASIGKGPTEAFF
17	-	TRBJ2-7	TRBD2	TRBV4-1	TGCGCCAGCAGCCAACCGATTCTAGCGGGGGCCCCCTACGAGCAGTACTTC	CASSQPILAGAPYEQYF
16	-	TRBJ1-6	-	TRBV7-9	TGTGCCAGCAGCTTGGGGTCCGGACAGTCCCATTCACCCCTCCACTTT	CASSLGSGQSHSPLHF
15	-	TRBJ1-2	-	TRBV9	TGTGCCAGCAGCGTAGTGGCAGGGAGGGAATATGGCTACACCTTC	CASSVVAGREYGYTF
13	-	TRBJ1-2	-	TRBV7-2	TGTGCCAGCAGCTTAAGACGGATCGGTGGCTACACCTTC	CASSLRRIGGYTF
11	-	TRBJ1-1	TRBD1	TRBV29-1	TGCAGCGTGCGGGACAGGGATGAAGCTTTCTTT	CSVRDRDEAFF
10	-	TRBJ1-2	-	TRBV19	TGTGCCAGCTGGAGGGATGGCTACACCTTC	CASWRDGYTF
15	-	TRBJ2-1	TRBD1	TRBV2	TGTGCCAGCAGGAGCGACAGGGGATCCTACAATGAGCAGTTCTTC	CASRSDRGSYNEQFF
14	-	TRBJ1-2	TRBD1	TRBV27	TGTGCCAGCAGACCGGGACAGAGACTCTATGGCTACACCTTC	CASRPGQRLYGYTF
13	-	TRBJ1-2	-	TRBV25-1	TGTGCCAGCAGTGAATACGACGGCTATGGCTACACCTTC	CASSEYDGYGYTF
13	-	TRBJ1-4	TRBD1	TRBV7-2	TGTGCCAGCACGGGACAGCGTAATGAAAAACTGTTTTTT	CASTGQRNEKLFF
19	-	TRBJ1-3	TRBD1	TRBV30	TGTGCCTGGGGGATAGGGACAGAGAAACCAGACCCGTACGGAAACACCATATATTTT	CAWGIGTEKPDPYGNTIYF
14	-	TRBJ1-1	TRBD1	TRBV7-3	TGTGCCAGCAGGATGGGACAGTGGAACACTGAAGCTTTCTTT	CASRMGQWNTEAFF
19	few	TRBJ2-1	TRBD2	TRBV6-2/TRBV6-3	TGTGCCAGCAGTTATGGTCGGGGGGGCCAAATCCGCTCCTACAATGAGCAGTTCTTC	CASSYGRGGQIRSYNEQFF
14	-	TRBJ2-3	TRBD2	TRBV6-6	TGTGCCAGTAAAACTAGCGGGGCCCCAGATACGCAGTATTTT	CASKTSGAPDTQYF
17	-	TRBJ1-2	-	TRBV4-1	TGCGCCAGCACCATTGGGCAGACAGATTTCCTTAACTATGGCTACACCTTC	CASTIGQTDFLNYGYTF
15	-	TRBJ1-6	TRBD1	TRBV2	TGTGCCAGCAGTGAATGGGACAGCTCTAATTCACCCCTCCACTTT	CASSEWDSSNSPLHF
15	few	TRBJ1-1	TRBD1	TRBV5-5	TGTGCCAGCAGCTCCCTGACAGGGTGGGGGCCTGAAGCTTTCTTT	CASSSLTGWGPEAFF
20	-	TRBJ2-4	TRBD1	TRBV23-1	TGCGCCAGCACCACAAAGGGGGGGACAGGGTATCTTTTAGCCAAAAACATTCAGTACTTC	CASTTKGGTGYLLAKNIQYF
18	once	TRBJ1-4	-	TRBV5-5	TGTGCCAGCAGCTCCCCTGACAGACGAGACGGATCCAATGAAAAACTGTTTTTT	CASSSPDRRDGSNEKLFF
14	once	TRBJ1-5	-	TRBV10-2	TGCGCCAGCAGACAGACAGATAGCAATCAGCCCCAGCATTTT	CASRQTDSNQPQHF
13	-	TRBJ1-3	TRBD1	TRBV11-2	TGTGCCAGCGGGACAGGGGGCTTAAACACCATATATTTT	CASGTGGLNTIYF
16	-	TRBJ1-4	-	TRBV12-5	TGTGCTAGTGGTTTGGTACCGGGATACCGGGTAGAAAAACTGTTTTTT	CASGLVPGYRVEKLFF
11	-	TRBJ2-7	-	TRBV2	TGTGCCAGCAGTGGAGGGACCGAGCAGTACTTC	CASSGGTEQYF
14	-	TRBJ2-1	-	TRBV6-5	TGTGCCAGCAGTTACGACACGGGGCGAGGTGAGCAGTTCTTC	CASSYDTGRGEQFF
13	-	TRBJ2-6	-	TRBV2	TGTGCCAGCAGGATCTCTGGGGCCAACGTCCTGACTTTC	CASRISGANVLTF
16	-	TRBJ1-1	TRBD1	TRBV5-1	TGCGCCAGCAGCTACACATGGGACAGGGCCCTCACTGAAGCTTTCTTT	CASSYTWDRALTEAFF
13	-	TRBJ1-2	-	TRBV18	TGTGCCAGCTCATCAGGGGAAAACTATGGCTACACCTTC	CASSSGENYGYTF
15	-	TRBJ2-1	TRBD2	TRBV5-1	TGCGCCAGCAGCTCGAGCGGGGGGCCCTACAATGAGCAGTTCTTC	CASSSSGGPYNEQFF
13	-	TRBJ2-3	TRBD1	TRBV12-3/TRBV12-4	TGTGCCAGCAGTCAGACAGGGACAGATACGCAGTATTTT	CASSQTGTDTQYF
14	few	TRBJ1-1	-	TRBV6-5	TGTGCCAGCAGCACCCCCTCGGGGAACACTGAAGCTTTCTTT	CASSTPSGNTEAFF
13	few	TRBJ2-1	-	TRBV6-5	TGTGCCAGCACCGGGGCCAGTCTCAATGAGCAGTTCTTC	CASTGASLNEQFF
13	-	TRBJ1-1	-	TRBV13	TGTGCCAGCAGCCTCGGCCTCCGCACTGAAGCTTTCTTT	CASSLGLRTEAFF
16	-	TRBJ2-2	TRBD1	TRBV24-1	TGTGCCACCAGTTCAGGGACAGGGGGCGAAGCCGGGGAGCTGTTTTTT	CATSSGTGGEAGELFF
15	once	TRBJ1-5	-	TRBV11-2	TGTGCCAGCAGCTTAGGCAAAGATGGGCATCAGCCCCAGCATTTT	CASSLGKDGHQPQHF
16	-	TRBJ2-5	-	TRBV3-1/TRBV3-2	TGTGCCAGCAGCCTGAGCTTTCAGCAGTTACAAGAGACCCAGTACTTC	CASSLSFQQLQETQYF
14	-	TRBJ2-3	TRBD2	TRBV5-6	TGTGCCAGCAGCTTCGGGACTAGCGATCATACGCAGTATTTT	CASSFGTSDHTQYF
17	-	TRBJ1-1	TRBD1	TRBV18	TGTGCCAGCTCACCCCGAAACCCGGGACAGGGAAACACTGAAGCTTTCTTT	CASSPRNPGQGNTEAFF
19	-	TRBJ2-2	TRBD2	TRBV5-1	TGCGCCAGCAGCTTGTGGACTAGCGGGACCTATTCGAACACCGGGGAGCTGTTTTTT	CASSLWTSGTYSNTGELFF
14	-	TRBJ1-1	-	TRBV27	TGTGCCAGCAGTTTAGCAGGCGGTAGTTCTGAAGCTTTCTTT	CASSLAGGSSEAFF
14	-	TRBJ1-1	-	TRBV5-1	TGCGCCAGCAGCTTGGAGCGGGGTCGAACTGAAGCTTTCTTT	CASSLERGRTEAFF
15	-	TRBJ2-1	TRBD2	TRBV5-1	TGCGCCAGCCACACTAGCGGGAGAACGGACAATGAGCAGTTCTTC	CASHTSGRTDNEQFF
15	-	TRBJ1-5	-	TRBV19	TGTGCCAGTAGTATAGGTAGTTTTGGCAATCAGCCCCAGCATTTT	CASSIGSFGNQPQHF
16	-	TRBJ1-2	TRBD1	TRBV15	TGTGCCACCAGCATCAACGACAGGGAAGCTAACTATGGCTACACCTTC	CATSINDREANYGYTF
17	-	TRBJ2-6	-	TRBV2	TGTGCCAGCAGTAGTGTTGCAGGGGCCGCTGGGGCCAACGTCCTGACTTTC	CASSSVAGAAGANVLTF
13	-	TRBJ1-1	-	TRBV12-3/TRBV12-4	TGTGCCAGCGTGGAGGAGATGAACACTGAAGCTTTCTTT	CASVEEMNTEAFF
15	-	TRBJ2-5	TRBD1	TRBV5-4	TGTGCCAGCAGCTCAGGACAGGGGAGGACGGAGACCCAGTACTTC	CASSSGQGRTETQYF
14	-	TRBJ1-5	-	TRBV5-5	TGTGCCAGCAGCTTGGGGGCCCCCGAGGGGCCCCAGCATTTT	CASSLGAPEGPQHF
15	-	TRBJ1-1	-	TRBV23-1	TGCGCCAGCAGTCAATCGGGGGATCTGAACACTGAAGCTTTCTTT	CASSQSGDLNTEAFF
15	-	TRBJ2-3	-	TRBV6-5	TGTGCCAGCAGTTACTCCGGGGAGGGCACAGATACGCAGTATTTT	CASSYSGEGTDTQYF